This TCR beta chain appears in the sequencing data of a study of blood T cell repertoires in COVID-19. Generated by immunoSEQ multiplex PCR, the TCRdb table keeps only in-frame clones and is missing some. The sample carries 130,000 or so clones, approximately 85% recorded once. The V end lost 0 bases, the J end lost 10 bases, and 15 bases lay between the germline ends. This CDR3 has 14 residues. Germline V lookup: CDR1 LGHNA, CDR2 YSLEER. This chain uses TRBV4-3 with TRBJ1-1, with D perhaps matching TRBD1 (5 bases). What was sequenced was peripheral blood. This sequence was found in a human donor in a cohort sampled during active COVID-19. The CDR3 loop is CASSQDLQALGAFF. CDR3 nucleotide sequence: TGCGCCAGCAGCCAAGATTTACAGGCCCTGGGAGCTTTCTTT.